This T cell receptor (beta chain) came from a study of blood T cell repertoires in COVID-19. In the study overall: Researchers got acute and convalescent COVID-19 samples from the United States, Italy and Spain.

The CDR3 runs 14 residues. The germline V gene has CDR1 ENHRY and CDR2 SYGVKD. V lost 10 bases and J lost 7, with 21 bases in between. TCRdb's table, derived via immunoSEQ multiplex PCR, lists solely in-frame clones and lacks some. Among roughly 70,000 clones listed, about nine tenths were seen once. This chain joins TRBV10-3 and TRBJ2-3; D possibly corresponds to TRBD2 (6 bases). Source material: peripheral blood. The receptor was derived from a middle-aged man with acute or convalescent COVID-19. CDR3 loop: CATRRGLIANTQYF. In DNA form, the CDR3 reads TGTGCCACGAGGAGGGGACTCATAGCGAATACGCAGTATTTT.